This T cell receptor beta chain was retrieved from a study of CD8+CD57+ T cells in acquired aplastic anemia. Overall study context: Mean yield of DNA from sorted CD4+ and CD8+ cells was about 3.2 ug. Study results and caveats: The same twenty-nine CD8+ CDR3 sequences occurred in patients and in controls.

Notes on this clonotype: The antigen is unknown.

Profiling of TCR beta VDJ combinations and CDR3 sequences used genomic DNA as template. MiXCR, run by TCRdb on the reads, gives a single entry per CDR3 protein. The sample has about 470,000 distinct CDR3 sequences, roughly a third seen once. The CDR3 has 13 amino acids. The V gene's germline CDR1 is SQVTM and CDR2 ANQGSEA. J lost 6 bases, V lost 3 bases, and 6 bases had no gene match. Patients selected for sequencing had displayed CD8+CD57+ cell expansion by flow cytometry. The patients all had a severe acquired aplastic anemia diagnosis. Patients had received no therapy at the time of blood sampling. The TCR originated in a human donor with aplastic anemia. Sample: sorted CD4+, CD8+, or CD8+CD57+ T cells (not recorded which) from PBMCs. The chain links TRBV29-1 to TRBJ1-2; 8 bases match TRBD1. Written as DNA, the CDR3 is TGCAGCGTTGACAAAGGACAGGGCGATGGCTACACCTTC. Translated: CSVDKGQGDGYTF.